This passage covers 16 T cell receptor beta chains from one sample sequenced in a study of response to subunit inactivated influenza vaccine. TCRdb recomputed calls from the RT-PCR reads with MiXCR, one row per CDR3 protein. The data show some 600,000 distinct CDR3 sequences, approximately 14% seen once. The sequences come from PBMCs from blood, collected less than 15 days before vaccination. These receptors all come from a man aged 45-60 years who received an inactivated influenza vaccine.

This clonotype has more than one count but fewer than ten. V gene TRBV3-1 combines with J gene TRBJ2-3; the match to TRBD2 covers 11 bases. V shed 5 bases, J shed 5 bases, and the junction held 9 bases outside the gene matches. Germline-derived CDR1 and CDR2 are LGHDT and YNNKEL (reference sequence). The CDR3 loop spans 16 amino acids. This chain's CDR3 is CASSFRTSGLRDTQYF. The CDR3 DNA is TGTGCCAGCAGCTTTCGGACTAGCGGGCTCCGAGATACGCAGTATTTT.

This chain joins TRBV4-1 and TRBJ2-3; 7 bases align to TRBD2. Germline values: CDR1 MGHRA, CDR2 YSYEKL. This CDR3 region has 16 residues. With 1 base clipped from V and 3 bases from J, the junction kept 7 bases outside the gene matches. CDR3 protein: CASSQARRGMTDTQYF. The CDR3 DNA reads TGCGCCAGCAGCCAAGCCCGGCGGGGGATGACAGATACGCAGTATTTT.

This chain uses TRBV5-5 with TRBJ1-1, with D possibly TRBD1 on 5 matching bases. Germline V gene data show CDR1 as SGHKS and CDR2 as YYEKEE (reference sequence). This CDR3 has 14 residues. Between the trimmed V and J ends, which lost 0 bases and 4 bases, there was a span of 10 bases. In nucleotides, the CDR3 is TGTGCCAGCAGCTTGGTCAGGGAGATCACTGAAGCTTTCTTT. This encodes CASSLVREITEAFF.

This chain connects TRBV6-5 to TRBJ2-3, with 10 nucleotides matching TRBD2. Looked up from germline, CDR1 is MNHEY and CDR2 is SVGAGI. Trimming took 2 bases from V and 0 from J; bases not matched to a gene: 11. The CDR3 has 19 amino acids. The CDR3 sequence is CASSYPTSGPPFSTDTQYF. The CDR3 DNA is TGTGCCAGCAGTTACCCGACTAGCGGGCCCCCCTTTAGCACAGATACGCAGTATTTT.

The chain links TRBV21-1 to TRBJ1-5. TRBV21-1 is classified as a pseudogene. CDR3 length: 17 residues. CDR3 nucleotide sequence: TGTGCCAGCAGCAAAGTCCCGATATCCTATAGCAATCAGCCCCAGCATTTT. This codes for CASSKVPISYSNQPQHF.

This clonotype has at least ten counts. The CDR3 here is CASSLGQINSPLHF. The CDR3 DNA sequence: TGCGCCAGCAGCTTGGGACAGATTAATTCACCCCTCCACTTT. The genes are TRBV5-1 and TRBJ1-6; a possible D gene is TRBD1 (5 bases). V lost 0 bases and J 6 bases, leaving 7 bases between the germline ends. Germline V CDR1 and CDR2: SGHRS, YFSETQ. The length of the CDR3 is 14 residues.

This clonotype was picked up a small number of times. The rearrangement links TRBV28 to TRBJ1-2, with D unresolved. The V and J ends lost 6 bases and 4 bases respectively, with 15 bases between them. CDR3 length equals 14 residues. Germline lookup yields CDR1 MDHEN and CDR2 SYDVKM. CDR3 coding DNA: TGTGCCAGCAGCGAACGGGTGATTGTCTATGGCTACACCTTC. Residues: CASSERVIVYGYTF.

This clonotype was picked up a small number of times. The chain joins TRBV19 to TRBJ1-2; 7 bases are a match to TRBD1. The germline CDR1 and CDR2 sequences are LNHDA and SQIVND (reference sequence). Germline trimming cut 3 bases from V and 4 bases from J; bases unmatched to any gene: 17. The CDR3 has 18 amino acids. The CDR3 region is CASSMINLGKGQSYGYTF. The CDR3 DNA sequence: TGTGCCAGTAGTATGATCAACCTGGGAAAGGGACAGAGCTATGGCTACACCTTC.

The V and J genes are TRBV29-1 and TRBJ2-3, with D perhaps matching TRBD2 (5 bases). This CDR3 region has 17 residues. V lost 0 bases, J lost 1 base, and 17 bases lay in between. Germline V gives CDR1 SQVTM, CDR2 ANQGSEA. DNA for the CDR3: TGCAGCGTTGAAGATCTCGGCCTACTCGGGGGCACAGATACGCAGTATTTT. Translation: CSVEDLGLLGGTDTQYF.

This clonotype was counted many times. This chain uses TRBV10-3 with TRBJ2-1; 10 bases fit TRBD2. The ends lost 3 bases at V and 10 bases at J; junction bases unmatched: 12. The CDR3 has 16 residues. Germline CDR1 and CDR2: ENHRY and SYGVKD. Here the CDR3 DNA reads TGTGCCATCAGTGACCCGGCTTGGACTAGCGGAGGGGAGCAGTTCTTC. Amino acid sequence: CAISDPAWTSGGEQFF.

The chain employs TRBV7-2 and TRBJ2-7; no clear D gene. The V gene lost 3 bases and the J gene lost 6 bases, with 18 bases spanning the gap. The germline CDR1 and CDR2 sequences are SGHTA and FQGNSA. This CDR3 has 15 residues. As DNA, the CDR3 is TGTGCCAGCAGCTTCCGGACCTCACCTACCGGCGAGCAGTACTTC. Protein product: CASSFRTSPTGEQYF.

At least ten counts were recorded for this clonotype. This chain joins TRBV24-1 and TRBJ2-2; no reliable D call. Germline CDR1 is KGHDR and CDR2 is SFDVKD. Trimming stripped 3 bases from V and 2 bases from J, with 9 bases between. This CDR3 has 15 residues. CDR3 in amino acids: CATSDMDLNTGELFF. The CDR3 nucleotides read TGTGCCACCAGTGATATGGACCTTAACACCGGGGAGCTGTTTTTT.

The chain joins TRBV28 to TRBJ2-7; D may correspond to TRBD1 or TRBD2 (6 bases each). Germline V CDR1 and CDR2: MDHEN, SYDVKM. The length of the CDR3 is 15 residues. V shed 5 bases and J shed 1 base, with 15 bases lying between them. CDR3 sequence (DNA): TGTGCCAGCAGTCCCGCGGGGCAGGGGTCCTACGAGCAGTACTTC. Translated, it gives CASSPAGQGSYEQYF.

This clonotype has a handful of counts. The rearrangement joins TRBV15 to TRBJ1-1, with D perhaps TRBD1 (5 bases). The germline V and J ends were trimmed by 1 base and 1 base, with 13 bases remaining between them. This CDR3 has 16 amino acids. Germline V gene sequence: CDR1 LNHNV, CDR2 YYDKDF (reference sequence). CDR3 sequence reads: CATSRGGGRKNTEAFF. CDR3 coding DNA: TGTGCCACCAGCAGAGGGGGCGGACGTAAGAACACTGAAGCTTTCTTT.

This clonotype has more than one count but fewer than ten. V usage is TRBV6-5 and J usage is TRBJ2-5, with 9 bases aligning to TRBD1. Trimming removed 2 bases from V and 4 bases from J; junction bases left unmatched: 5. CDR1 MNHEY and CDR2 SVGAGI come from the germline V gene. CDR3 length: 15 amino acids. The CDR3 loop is CASSYGGQGGETQYF. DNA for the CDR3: TGTGCCAGCAGTTACGGGGGACAGGGAGGAGAGACCCAGTACTTC.

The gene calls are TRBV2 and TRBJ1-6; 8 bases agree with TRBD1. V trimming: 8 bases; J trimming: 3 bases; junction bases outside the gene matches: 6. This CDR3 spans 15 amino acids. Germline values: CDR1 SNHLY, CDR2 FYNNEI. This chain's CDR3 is CASRQGTLYNSPLHF. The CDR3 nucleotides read TGTGCCAGCCGACAGGGGACCCTCTATAATTCACCCCTCCACTTT.